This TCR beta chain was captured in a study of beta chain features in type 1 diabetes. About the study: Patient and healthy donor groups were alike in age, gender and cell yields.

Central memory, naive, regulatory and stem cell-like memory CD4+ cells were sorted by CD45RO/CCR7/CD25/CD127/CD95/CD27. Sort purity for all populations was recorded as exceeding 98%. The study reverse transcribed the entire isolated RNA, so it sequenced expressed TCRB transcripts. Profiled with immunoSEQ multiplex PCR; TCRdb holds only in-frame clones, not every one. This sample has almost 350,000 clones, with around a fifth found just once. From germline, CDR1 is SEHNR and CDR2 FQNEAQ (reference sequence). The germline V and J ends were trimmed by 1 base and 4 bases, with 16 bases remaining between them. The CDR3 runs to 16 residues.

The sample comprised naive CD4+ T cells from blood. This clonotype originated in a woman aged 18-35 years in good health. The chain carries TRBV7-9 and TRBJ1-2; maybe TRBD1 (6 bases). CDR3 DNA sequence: TGTGCCAGCAGCTTAGGTACAGGGTCTATATTCTATGGCTACACCTTC. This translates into CASSLGTGSIFYGYTF.